Listed here are 25 T cell receptor beta chains from one sample, sequenced in a study of cytomegalovirus exposure and HLA in healthy donors. The PCR had 60 Vbeta and 13 Jbeta primers. TCRdb's table, derived via immunoSEQ multiplex PCR, lists solely in-frame clones and lacks some. This table holds about 140,000 clones, 80% to 85% found once. Input material: PBMCs. The receptors stem from a woman between 50 and 59 years old in good health and CMV-seropositive.

The chain uses TRBV6-6 and TRBJ2-5, with 9 bases fitting TRBD1. The CDR3 runs to 14 residues. Trimming cost V 2 bases and J 2 bases; bases outside gene matches: 0. Germline CDR1 MNHNY, CDR2 SVGAGI (reference sequence). CDR3 sequence reads: CASSYGQGQETQYF. CDR3 nucleotide sequence: TGTGCCAGCAGTTACGGACAGGGGCAAGAGACCCAGTACTTC.

The chain couples TRBV18 to TRBJ2-7; 8 nucleotides align to TRBD2. Germline assignment: CDR1 KGHSH and CDR2 LQKENI. V dropped 1 base and J dropped 4; count of bases not matched to a gene: 0. This CDR3 comprises 13 residues. This CDR3 reads CASSPRGGYEQYF. The CDR3 DNA reads TGTGCCAGCTCACCACGCGGGGGGTACGAGCAGTACTTC.

This clone occurred once. The genes are TRBV19 and TRBJ1-2; D is unclear. This CDR3 spans 12 amino acids. The ends were cut back, 0 bases at V and 7 bases at J, with 6 bases in the middle. Germline loops: CDR1 LNHDA, CDR2 SQIVND (reference sequence). The CDR3 nucleotides read TGTGCCAGTAGTATAGAAACTGGTGGCTACACCTTC. Translation: CASSIETGGYTF.

The chain combines TRBV28 with TRBJ1-4, with D possibly being TRBD1 (5 bases). Germline V gene data show CDR1 as MDHEN and CDR2 as SYDVKM. The CDR3 extends over 15 amino acids. V lost 6 bases to trimming and J lost 8 bases, with 19 bases between them. The DNA for the CDR3 is TGTGCCAGCAGCCTGGGACGGGGGTTTGAGGAAAAACTGTTTTTT. It is translated as CASSLGRGFEEKLFF.

The chain combines TRBV7-2 with TRBJ1-1; 8 bases agree with TRBD1. V was clipped by 5 bases and J by 9 bases; unmatched bases: 17. The CDR3 runs to 16 residues. Germline-derived CDR1 and CDR2 are SGHTA and FQGNSA. The CDR3 DNA is TGTGCCAGCAGCCTCGAAGTTCAACCGGGACAGGATAAAGCTTTCTTT. Its protein product is CASSLEVQPGQDKAFF.

V gene TRBV2 combines with J gene TRBJ2-2, with TRBD1 matching over 9 bases. The V gene's germline CDR1 is SNHLY and CDR2 FYNNEI. CDR3 length equals 20 residues. V trimming: 4 bases; J trimming: 0 bases; junction bases outside the gene matches: 15. For the CDR3, the DNA is TGTGCCAGCAGTGCGATAGTAATTGGAGGGACAGGGTCGAACACCGGGGAGCTGTTTTTT. Its translation is CASSAIVIGGTGSNTGELFF. Filled out from reference TRBV2 and TRBJ2-2, the complete variable domain reads EPEVTQTPSHQVTQMGQEVILRCVPISNHLYFYWYRQILGQKVEFLVSFYNNEISEKSEIFDDQFSVERPDGSNFTLKIRSTKLEDSAMYFCASSAIVIGGTGSNTGELFFGEGSRLTVL.

V and J are TRBV5-4 and TRBJ1-6, with 8 positions matching TRBD1. CDR1 and CDR2 from the germline V gene are SGHNT and YYREEE (reference sequence). V gave up 4 bases and J gave up 8 bases; unmatched junction bases: 8. The CDR3 length is 15 residues. For the CDR3, the DNA is TGTGCCAGCAGCCCCGGACAGGGAGGGTATTCACCCCTCCACTTT. It encodes CASSPGQGGYSPLHF.

This chain uses TRBV6-1 with TRBJ2-5; 7 bases fit TRBD1. This CDR3 region has 15 residues. Germline trimming cut 2 bases from V and 4 bases from J; bases unmatched to any gene: 7. CDR1 MNHNS and CDR2 SASEGT come from the germline V gene. This CDR3 is CASSERQGGPETQYF. The CDR3 nucleotides read TGTGCCAGCAGTGAACGACAGGGCGGGCCAGAGACCCAGTACTTC.

The J gene is TRBJ2-1, the V gene TRBV29-1; the D is unclear. In germline, CDR1 is SQVTM, CDR2 ANQGSEA. The CDR3 length is 13 residues. V was shortened by 2 bases and J by 0 bases, with 5 bases between the two germline ends. The CDR3 is CSVESPSYNEQFF. CDR3 bases: TGCAGCGTTGAAAGCCCCTCCTACAATGAGCAGTTCTTC.

V and J are TRBV5-4 and TRBJ1-2; TRBD1 might be the D (5 bases). The V end lost 2 bases, the J end lost 5 bases, and 13 bases lay between the germline ends. The CDR3 is made up of 14 amino acids. Germline values: CDR1 SGHNT, CDR2 YYREEE (reference sequence). The CDR3 DNA reads as TGTGCCAGCAGCTTTGGGGCAGTAGAGTATGGCTACACCTTC. Translating it yields CASSFGAVEYGYTF.

This chain links TRBV14 with TRBJ1-1; D may be TRBD1 (5 bases). The CDR3 has 14 residues. V was cut by 2 bases and J by 3 bases, with 10 bases left in between. The germline gives CDR1 SGHDN, CDR2 FVKESK. The CDR3 DNA is TGTGCCAGCAGCCAAAACCTAGGGGACACTGAAGCTTTCTTT. Amino acids: CASSQNLGDTEAFF.

The chain is built from TRBV2 and TRBJ1-5; no clear D gene. Germline CDR1 reads SNHLY; CDR2 reads FYNNEI. The CDR3 has 13 residues. Trimming removed 6 bases from V and 4 bases from J, with 10 bases in between. The CDR3 DNA reads TGTGCCAGCAGGGACCTAGCGAATCAGCCCCAGCATTTT. This codes for CASRDLANQPQHF. The entire variable domain, with the rest obtained from reference TRBV2 and TRBJ1-5, is as follows: EPEVTQTPSHQVTQMGQEVILRCVPISNHLYFYWYRQILGQKVEFLVSFYNNEISEKSEIFDDQFSVERPDGSNFTLKIRSTKLEDSAMYFCASRDLANQPQHFGDGTRLSIL.

The chain uses TRBV10-3 and TRBJ2-3, with 12 nucleotides matching TRBD2. Germline V gene data show CDR1 as ENHRY and CDR2 as SYGVKD. The CDR3 length is 14 residues. J lost 6 bases, V lost 5 bases, and 3 bases had no gene match. DNA of the CDR3: TGTGCCATCAGTCTAGGACTAGCGGGGGATACGCAGTATTTT. Translation: CAISLGLAGDTQYF.

The chain has TRBV9 and TRBJ2-1; D gene ambiguous. Deletions cut 0 bases from V and 1 base from J, with 5 bases between. CDR1 and CDR2 from the germline V gene are SGDLS and YYNGEE. This CDR3 region has 14 residues. CDR3 residues: CASSVDLSYNEQFF. As DNA, the CDR3 is TGTGCCAGCAGCGTAGACCTATCCTACAATGAGCAGTTCTTC.

The chain employs TRBV5-6 and TRBJ1-5; the D gene is possibly TRBD1 (6 bases). Germline-derived CDR1 and CDR2 are SGHDT and YYEEEE. The CDR3 consists of 16 residues. Trimming removed 0 bases from V and 8 bases from J, with 18 bases in between. Here the CDR3 reads CASSLEAGAAQEPQHF. CDR3 sequence (DNA): TGTGCCAGCAGCTTGGAGGCAGGGGCCGCTCAGGAGCCCCAGCATTTT.

This clone was seen a few times. The rearrangement joins TRBV28 to TRBJ2-3; no reliable D call. This CDR3 comprises 16 residues. Trimming removed 7 bases from V and 3 bases from J, with 20 bases in between. Per germline, CDR1 MDHEN and CDR2 SYDVKM. The CDR3, as DNA: TGTGCCAGCAAGCTGGCGTCAGAGGTTGCAACAGATACGCAGTATTTT. Residues: CASKLASEVATDTQYF.

V usage is TRBV11-2 and J usage is TRBJ2-1; 8 nucleotides agree with TRBD2. Germline lookup yields CDR1 SGHAT and CDR2 FQNNGV. The CDR3 consists of 15 residues. Trimming cost V 3 bases and J 6 bases; bases outside gene matches: 7. CDR3 amino acids: CASSFVSSGTNEQFF. The CDR3 DNA sequence: TGTGCCAGCAGCTTTGTGAGTAGCGGGACCAATGAGCAGTTCTTC.

V usage is TRBV5-1 and J usage is TRBJ2-7; tentatively, D is TRBD2 (5 bases). Germline V lookup: CDR1 SGHRS, CDR2 YFSETQ. The V gene lost 0 bases and the J gene lost 1 base, with 11 bases spanning the gap. This CDR3 has 15 residues. DNA of the CDR3: TGCGCCAGCAGCTTGGACAGTACTAGATCCTACGAGCAGTACTTC. Its translation is CASSLDSTRSYEQYF.

This chain uses TRBV10-3 with TRBJ1-4, with TRBD1 identical over 9 bases. V was pared by 10 bases and J by 8 bases, with 8 bases of the junction left unmatched. The germline gives CDR1 ENHRY, CDR2 SYGVKD. This CDR3 region has 13 residues. This chain's CDR3 is CATRGTGFEKLFF. DNA for the CDR3: TGTGCCACCCGAGGGACAGGGTTCGAAAAACTGTTTTTT.

This chain connects TRBV5-4 to TRBJ2-6; tentative D call: TRBD2 (6 bases). This CDR3 has 16 residues. V gave up 4 bases and J gave up 0 bases, with 11 bases separating them. Germline assignment: CDR1 SGHNT and CDR2 YYREEE (reference sequence). CDR3 nucleotide sequence: TGTGCCAGCAGCCCGGCGGGGATCTCTGGGGCCAACGTCCTGACTTTC. It specifies CASSPAGISGANVLTF.

This chain joins TRBV5-4 and TRBJ1-3, with D hard to call. The CDR3 is 15 amino acids. With 3 bases removed from V and 0 bases from J, the gap between germline ends came to 10 bases. CDR1 is SGHNT and CDR2 is YYREEE in the germline V gene (reference sequence). The CDR3 loop is CASSSDISSGNTIYF. The CDR3 bases are TGTGCCAGCAGCTCTGACATTTCCTCTGGAAACACCATATATTTT.

The CDR3, as DNA: TGTGCCAGCAGTATCAGAGGGTCCGCGTGGCCCCAGCATTTT. Encoded protein: CASSIRGSAWPQHF. This rearrangement joins TRBV27 to TRBJ1-5, with D hard to call. Trimming removed 5 bases from V and 9 bases from J, with 17 bases in between. The CDR3 has 14 amino acids. The V gene's germline CDR1 is MNHEY and CDR2 SMNVEV (reference sequence).

J is TRBJ2-1 and V is TRBV27; tentatively, D is TRBD2 (6 bases). The ends were cut back, 5 bases at V and 6 bases at J, with 8 bases in the middle. CDR1 MNHEY and CDR2 SMNVEV come from the germline V gene (reference sequence). The CDR3 covers 12 residues. The CDR3 loop reads CASSTRGNEQFF. The CDR3 DNA reads as TGTGCCAGCAGTACGCGGGGCAATGAGCAGTTCTTC.

V usage is TRBV10-3 and J usage is TRBJ1-6; 10 nucleotides line up with TRBD1. Germline V lookup: CDR1 ENHRY, CDR2 SYGVKD. Trimming cost V 4 bases and J 8 bases; bases outside gene matches: 2. The CDR3 contains 14 residues. The CDR3 loop reads CAISGTGGYSPLHF. CDR3 DNA sequence: TGTGCCATCAGTGGGACAGGGGGTTATTCACCCCTCCACTTT.

The chain is built from TRBV18 and TRBJ2-7; D uncertain. Germline CDR1 KGHSH, CDR2 LQKENI. The CDR3 covers 14 residues. V was cut by 1 base and J by 2 bases, with 9 bases left in between. The CDR3 loop reads CASSPRQETYEQYF. CDR3 bases: TGTGCCAGCTCACCACGGCAGGAAACCTACGAGCAGTACTTC.